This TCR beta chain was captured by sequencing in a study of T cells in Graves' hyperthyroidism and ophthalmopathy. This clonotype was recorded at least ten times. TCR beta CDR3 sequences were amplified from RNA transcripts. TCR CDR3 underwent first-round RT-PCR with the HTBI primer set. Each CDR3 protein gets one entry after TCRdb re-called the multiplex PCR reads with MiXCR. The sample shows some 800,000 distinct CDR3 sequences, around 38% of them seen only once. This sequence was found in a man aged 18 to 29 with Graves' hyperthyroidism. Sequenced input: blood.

The CDR3 sequence: CSARGFNYGYTF. The CDR3 nucleotides read TGCAGTGCCCGCGGGTTTAACTATGGCTACACCTTC. This chain joins TRBV20-1 and TRBJ1-2; D gene ambiguous. V was clipped by 6 bases and J by 1 base, with 9 bases between them. Germline V CDR1 and CDR2: DFQATT, SNEGSKA (reference sequence). The CDR3 has 12 residues.